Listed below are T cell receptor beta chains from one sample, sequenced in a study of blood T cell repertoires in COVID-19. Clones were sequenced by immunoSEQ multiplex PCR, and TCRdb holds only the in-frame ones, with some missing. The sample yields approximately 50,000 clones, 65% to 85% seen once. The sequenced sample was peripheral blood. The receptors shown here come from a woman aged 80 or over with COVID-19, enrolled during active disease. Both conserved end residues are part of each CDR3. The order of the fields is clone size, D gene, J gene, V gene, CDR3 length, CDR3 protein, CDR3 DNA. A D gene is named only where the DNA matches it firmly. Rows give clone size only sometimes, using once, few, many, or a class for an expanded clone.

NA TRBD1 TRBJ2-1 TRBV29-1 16 CSVEDQGVSSYNEQFF TGCAGCGTTGAAGATCAGGGGGTGAGCTCCTACAATGAGCAGTTCTTC
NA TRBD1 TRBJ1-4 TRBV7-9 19 CASSLAPWDRGRLGKELFF TGTGCCAGCAGCTTAGCTCCCTGGGACAGGGGGCGTCTGGGGAAGGAACTGTTTTTT
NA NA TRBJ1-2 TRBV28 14 CASSLRGINYGYTF TGTGCCAGCAGTTTAAGGGGCATTAACTATGGCTACACCTTC
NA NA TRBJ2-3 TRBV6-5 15 CASRAQGYTTDTQYF TGTGCCAGCAGGGCCCAGGGGTATACAACGGATACGCAGTATTTT
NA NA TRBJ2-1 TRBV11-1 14 CASSLAGGSNEQFF TGTGCCAGCAGCTTAGCGGGAGGTTCCAATGAGCAGTTCTTC
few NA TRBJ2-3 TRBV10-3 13 CAISESQADTQYF TGTGCCATCAGTGAGTCGCAGGCAGATACGCAGTATTTT
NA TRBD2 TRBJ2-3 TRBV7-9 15 CASSRLSGRSDTQYF TGTGCCAGCAGCCGGCTTAGCGGGAGATCAGATACGCAGTATTTT
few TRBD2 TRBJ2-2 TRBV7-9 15 CASSSSGLNTGELFF TGTGCCAGCAGCTCTAGCGGATTGAACACCGGGGAGCTGTTTTTT
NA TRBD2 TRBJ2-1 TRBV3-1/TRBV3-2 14 CASSREGTSGRVVF TGTGCCAGCAGCCGCGAGGGGACTAGCGGGAGGGTGGTCTTC
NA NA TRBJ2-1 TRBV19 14 CASSMAGNRNEQFF TGTGCCAGTAGTATGGCAGGTAATCGTAATGAGCAGTTCTTC
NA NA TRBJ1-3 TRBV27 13 CASSFSSGNTIYF TGTGCCAGCAGTTTCAGCTCTGGAAACACCATATATTTT
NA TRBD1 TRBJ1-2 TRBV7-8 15 CASRPTVGTGSAYTF TGTGCCAGCAGACCCACGGTCGGGACAGGGTCGGCCTACACCTTC
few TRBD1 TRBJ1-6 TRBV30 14 CAWSGTGVNSPLHF TGTGCCTGGAGCGGGACAGGGGTTAATTCACCCCTCCACTTT
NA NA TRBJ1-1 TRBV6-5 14 CASIPETVNTEAFF TGTGCCAGCATCCCTGAGACAGTGAACACTGAAGCTTTCTTT
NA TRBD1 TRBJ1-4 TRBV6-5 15 CASSTPRQGEEKLFF TGTGCCAGCAGTACCCCGAGGCAGGGGGAAGAAAAACTGTTTTTT
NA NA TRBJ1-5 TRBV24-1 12 CATSAGDQPQHF TGTGCCACCAGTGCGGGGGACCAGCCCCAGCATTTT
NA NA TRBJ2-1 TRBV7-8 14 CASSPFSGANEQFF TGTGCCAGCAGCCCCTTTAGCGGAGCTAATGAGCAGTTCTTC
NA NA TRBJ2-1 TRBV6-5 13 CASRPSGPNEQFF TGTGCCAGCAGGCCTTCAGGGCCCAATGAGCAGTTCTTC
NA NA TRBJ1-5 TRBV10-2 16 CASSENSGDSNQPQHF TGCGCCAGCAGTGAGAACTCAGGGGATAGCAATCAGCCCCAGCATTTT
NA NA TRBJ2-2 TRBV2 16 CASSGTRRRDTGELFF TGTGCCAGCAGTGGGACAAGGCGGAGGGACACCGGGGAGCTGTTTTTT
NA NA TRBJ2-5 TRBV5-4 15 CASSLYPRDQETQYF TGTGCCAGCAGCTTATACCCCCGGGACCAAGAGACCCAGTACTTC
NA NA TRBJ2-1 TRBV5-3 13 CARSFPGYNEQFF TGTGCCAGAAGCTTTCCGGGATACAATGAGCAGTTCTTC
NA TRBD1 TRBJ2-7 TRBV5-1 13 CASSPATGLEQYF TGCGCCAGCAGCCCAGCGACAGGGCTCGAGCAGTACTTC
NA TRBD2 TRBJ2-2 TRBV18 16 CASSPGLAPNTGELFF TGTGCCAGCTCACCGGGACTAGCTCCGAACACCGGGGAGCTGTTTTTT
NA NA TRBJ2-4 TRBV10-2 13 CASRDLAKNIQYF TGCGCCAGCAGGGACTTAGCCAAAAACATTCAGTACTTC
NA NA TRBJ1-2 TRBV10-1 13 CASSENSGFGYTF TGCGCCAGCAGTGAGAATTCAGGGTTTGGCTACACCTTC
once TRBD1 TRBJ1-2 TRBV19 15 CASSVLTGSNYGYTF TGTGCCAGTAGTGTCTTGACAGGGTCCAACTATGGCTACACCTTC
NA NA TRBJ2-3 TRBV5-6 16 CASSLRGSGSTDTQYF TGTGCCAGCAGCTTGCGAGGTAGCGGCAGCACAGATACGCAGTATTTT
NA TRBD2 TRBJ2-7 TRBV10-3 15 CAISESRAGGGEQYF TGTGCCATCAGTGAGTCCAGAGCGGGAGGTGGCGAGCAGTACTTC
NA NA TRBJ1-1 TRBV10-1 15 CASSPGGGMNTEAFF TGCGCCAGCAGCCCCGGAGGAGGGATGAACACTGAAGCTTTCTTT
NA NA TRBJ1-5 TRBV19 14 CATGVYVGNQPQHF TGTGCCACTGGAGTTTATGTGGGCAATCAGCCCCAGCATTTT
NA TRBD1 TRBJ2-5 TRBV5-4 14 CASRIRGLGETQYF TGTGCCAGCAGGATCAGGGGGCTCGGTGAGACCCAGTACTTC
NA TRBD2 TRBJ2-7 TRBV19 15 CASSIRTSGSQEQYF TGTGCCAGTAGTATAAGGACTAGCGGGAGTCAAGAGCAGTACTTC
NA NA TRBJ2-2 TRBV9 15 CASTPVGVNTGELFF TGTGCCAGCACCCCGGTCGGGGTAAACACCGGGGAGCTGTTTTTT
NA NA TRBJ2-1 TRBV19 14 CASSIWQTYNEQFF TGTGCCAGTAGTATCTGGCAGACCTACAATGAGCAGTTCTTC
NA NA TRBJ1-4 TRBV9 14 CASSVGGANEKLFF TGTGCCAGCAGCGTAGGGGGGGCTAATGAAAAACTGTTTTTT